This T cell receptor beta chain was obtained from a study of T cell responses to AZD1222 COVID-19 vaccine. The table came from immunoSEQ multiplex PCR; TCRdb's copy has only in-frame clones and leaves some out. The table lists over 100,000 clones, over 75% of them singletons. The CDR3 is 14 residues long. The germline V and J ends were trimmed by 4 bases and 4 bases, with 13 bases remaining between them. Looked up from germline, CDR1 is SGHTA and CDR2 is FQGNSA. The clonotype was recovered from an adult in good health. The sequencing used peripheral blood, collected on day 0 of AZD1222 vaccination. The chain carries TRBV7-2 and TRBJ1-2; possibly TRBD1 for D (5 bases). The CDR3 nucleotides are TGTGCCAGCAGCTATGCCCGGGGGGTCTATGGCTACACCTTC. Its protein is CASSYARGVYGYTF.